The 4 T cell receptor beta chains given below trace back to one sample, sequenced in a study of blood T cell repertoires in COVID-19. The repertoire was sequenced with immunoSEQ multiplex PCR; TCRdb's copy has only in-frame clones and lacks some. Here the sample spans about 270,000 clones, more than 70% being singletons. The sample taken for sequencing was PBMCs or T cells enriched from blood (not recorded which). The origin of the receptors is a woman aged 60 to 75 in a cohort exposed to, infected with or recovered from COVID-19 (not recorded which).

This clone was found once. The chain uses TRBV4-3 and TRBJ2-7, with TRBD2 identical over 8 bases. Germline values: CDR1 LGHNA, CDR2 YSLEER. The CDR3 has 18 residues. After removal of 0 bases from V and 6 bases from J, the junction contained 16 bases not matched to a gene. The CDR3 bases are TGCGCCAGCAGCCAAGAGTCGGGAGGGCTATTCGACCTCGCCGAGCAGTACTTC. Translated: CASSQESGGLFDLAEQYF.

The V and J genes are TRBV3-1 (or the pseudogene TRBV3-2) and TRBJ2-1; 8 nucleotides agree with TRBD1. V shed 4 bases, J shed 8 bases, and the junction held 4 bases outside the gene matches. This CDR3 comprises 13 residues. Germline assignment: CDR1 LGHDT and CDR2 YNNKEL (reference sequence). CDR3 coding DNA: TGTGCCAGCAGCCGTGGGACAGGATATGAGCAGTTCTTC. Residues: CASSRGTGYEQFF.

The V and J genes are TRBV30 and TRBJ2-7; TRBD2 agrees at 10 bases. CDR1 is GTSNPN, CDR2 SVGIG, per germline (reference sequence). The V and J ends lost 4 bases and 0 bases, in that order; junction bases with no gene match: 3. There are 14 residues in the CDR3. CDR3 in DNA: TGTGCCTGGACTAGCGGGAGTTCCTCCTACGAGCAGTACTTC. It encodes CAWTSGSSSYEQYF.

As regards this clone: Other DNA sequences in the same sample also yield this CDR3. V and J are TRBV7-2 and TRBJ2-2; the match to TRBD2 covers 8 bases. This CDR3 region has 15 residues. Trimming removed 5 bases from V and 3 bases from J; junction bases left unmatched: 5. Germline CDR1 and CDR2: SGHTA and FQGNSA. CDR3 region: CASSPRTSHTGELFF. The CDR3 nucleotides are TGTGCCAGCAGCCCCCGGACTAGCCACACCGGGGAGCTGTTTTTT.